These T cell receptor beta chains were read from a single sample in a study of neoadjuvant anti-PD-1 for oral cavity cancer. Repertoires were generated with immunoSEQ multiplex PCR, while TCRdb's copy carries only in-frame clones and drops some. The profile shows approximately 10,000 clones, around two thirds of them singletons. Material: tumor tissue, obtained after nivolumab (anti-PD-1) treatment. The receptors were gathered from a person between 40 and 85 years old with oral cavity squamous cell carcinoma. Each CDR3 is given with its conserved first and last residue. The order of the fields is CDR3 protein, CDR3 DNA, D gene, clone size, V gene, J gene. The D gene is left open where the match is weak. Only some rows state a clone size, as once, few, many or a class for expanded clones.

CASSFSVGNEQFF	TGTGCCAGCAGCTTTTCCGTGGGGAATGAGCAGTTCTTC	.	.	TRBV7-9	TRBJ2-1
CASGQGAGELFF	TGTGCCAGTGGACAGGGGGCCGGGGAGCTGTTTTTT	TRBD1	few	TRBV19	TRBJ2-2
CASSSQGYGYTF	TGTGCCAGCAGCTCTCAAGGCTATGGCTACACCTTC	.	.	TRBV5-4	TRBJ1-2
CASRGASSYNEQFF	TGTGCCAGCAGAGGGGCCAGCTCCTACAATGAGCAGTTCTTC	.	once	TRBV27	TRBJ2-1
CASSLAPSANEQFF	TGTGCCAGCAGCTTAGCCCCATCCGCTAATGAGCAGTTCTTC	.	few	TRBV11-3	TRBJ2-1
CAIANVGSGYTF	TGTGCCATAGCTAATGTGGGCAGCGGCTACACCTTC	.	.	TRBV10-3	TRBJ1-2
CASSSTSGGNNEQFF	TGTGCCAGCAGCTCGACTAGCGGGGGAAACAATGAGCAGTTCTTC	TRBD2	.	TRBV7-3	TRBJ2-1
CAISESTTAWYTQYF	TGTGCCATCAGTGAGTCGACTACTGCGTGGTATACGCAGTATTTT	.	.	TRBV10-3	TRBJ2-3
CSAWGGSGYTF	TGCAGTGCCTGGGGGGGGAGTGGCTACACCTTC	.	few	TRBV20-1	TRBJ1-2
CASSDPVRQYF	TGTGCCAGCAGTGACCCCGTTAGGCAGTACTTC	.	.	TRBV25-1	TRBJ2-7
CATSRTGENEQYF	TGTGCCACCTCAAGGACAGGGGAAAACGAGCAGTACTTC	TRBD1	.	TRBV27	TRBJ2-7
CASSLTGSGNTIYF	TGCGCCAGCAGCTTGACAGGATCTGGAAACACCATATATTTT	.	.	TRBV5-1	TRBJ1-3
CASSLSGGWESFF	TGTGCCAGCAGCTTATCAGGTGGATGGGAATCTTTCTTT	.	.	TRBV7-2	TRBJ1-1
CASSLVTLGAGYNEQFF	TGTGCCAGCAGCTTAGTGACCCTAGGGGCCGGGTACAATGAGCAGTTCTTC	.	.	TRBV7-6	TRBJ2-1
CASSDPGRGNYGYTF	TGTGCCAGCAGCGACCCCGGGAGGGGAAACTATGGCTACACCTTC	.	few	TRBV9	TRBJ1-2
CASSQISGPTYEQYF	TGCGCCAGCAGCCAGATATCGGGACCGACCTACGAGCAGTACTTC	.	.	TRBV4-1	TRBJ2-7
CASSQGDEQYF	TGCGCCAGCAGTCAGGGCGACGAGCAGTACTTC	.	few	TRBV10-1	TRBJ2-7
CASSLTSGNTGELFF	TGTGCCAGCTCACTGACTAGCGGGAACACCGGGGAGCTGTTTTTT	TRBD2	.	TRBV18	TRBJ2-2
CASSESGSRGEQFF	TGCGCCAGCAGTGAGTCCGGGAGCAGGGGTGAGCAGTTCTTC	.	.	TRBV10-1	TRBJ2-1
CASSFAGARGNTIYF	TGTGCCAGCAGTTTTGCGGGGGCGCGAGGAAACACCATATATTTT	.	.	TRBV28	TRBJ1-3
CSVPGEGYGYTF	TGCAGCGTCCCAGGGGAAGGGTATGGCTACACCTTC	.	few	TRBV29-1	TRBJ1-2
CASSPGQGKAHEQYF	TGCGCCAGCAGCCCCGGACAGGGGAAGGCCCACGAGCAGTACTTC	TRBD1	few	TRBV5-1	TRBJ2-7
CASSPFANTGELFF	TGTGCCAGCAGCCCATTTGCGAACACCGGGGAGCTGTTTTTT	.	once	TRBV7-3	TRBJ2-2
CASSSGGPSSLHF	TGTGCCAGCAGCTCAGGGGGCCCGTCATCCCTCCACTTT	TRBD1	few	TRBV11-2	TRBJ1-6
CASSPGLAGNTGELFF	TGTGCCAGCAGCCCGGGACTAGCGGGGAACACCGGGGAGCTGTTTTTT	TRBD2	.	TRBV9	TRBJ2-2
CASSLGGLSRSAKFF	TGCGCCAGCAGCTTGGGAGGACTATCTCGTTCTGCGAAGTTCTTC	.	.	TRBV5-1	TRBJ2-1
CASSEALGPSRVPF	TGTGCCAGCAGTGAAGCGCTAGGACCCAGCAGGGTCCCCTTC	.	.	TRBV6-1	TRBJ2-4
CASSEGGQGFRKLFF	TGTGCCAGCAGCGAGGGGGGACAGGGGTTTCGAAAACTGTTTTTT	TRBD1	.	TRBV11-2	TRBJ1-4
CASADPGTVYGYTF	TGTGCCAGTGCTGACCCTGGGACTGTCTATGGCTACACCTTC	.	.	TRBV7-2	TRBJ1-2
CAAGVAASGNTIYF	TGTGCCGCGGGGGTAGCGGCTTCTGGAAACACCATATATTTT	.	.	TRBV27	TRBJ1-3
CASSLGIYSSEKLFF	TGTGCCAGCAGCTTAGGGATTTATAGTTCTGAAAAACTGTTTTTT	.	few	TRBV7-9	TRBJ1-4
CACLGEDTPRRF	TGTGCCTGCCTGGGGGAGGATACCCCCCGGCGCTTC	.	.	TRBV30	TRBJ2-7
CASSYILSSNQPQHF	TGTGCCAGCAGCTACATCCTTTCTAGCAATCAGCCCCAGCATTTT	.	.	TRBV7-2	TRBJ1-5
CASSFTGTGFYGYTF	TGTGCCAGCAGCTTTACCGGGACAGGGTTCTATGGCTACACCTTC	TRBD1	.	TRBV5-8	TRBJ1-2
CASSSGLAGYLVGADTQYF	TGTGCCAGCAGCTCTGGACTAGCGGGATACTTGGTTGGGGCAGATACGCAGTATTTT	TRBD2	.	TRBV7-9	TRBJ2-3
CAWNRAGRDEQFF	TGTGCCTGGAATCGGGCAGGTAGGGATGAGCAGTTCTTC	.	.	TRBV30	TRBJ2-1
CASSLGDHNEQFF	TGTGCCAGCAGCTTGGGGGACCACAATGAGCAGTTCTTC	.	few	TRBV5-6	TRBJ2-1
CASSTSGDGKTQYF	TGTGCCAGTTCGACTAGCGGGGATGGCAAGACCCAGTACTTC	TRBD2	.	TRBV19	TRBJ2-5
CSVVVVGYGEAFF	TGCAGCGTTGTCGTGGTGGGGTATGGTGAAGCTTTCTTT	.	.	TRBV29-1	TRBJ1-1
CASSFRGQETQYF	TGTGCCAGCAGCTTCAGGGGCCAAGAGACCCAGTACTTC	.	few	TRBV7-2	TRBJ2-5
CASSFRPSRNNEQFF	TGCGCCAGCAGCTTCAGGCCATCTAGGAACAATGAGCAGTTCTTC	.	.	TRBV5-1	TRBJ2-1
CADKEESGGGKRETQYF	TGTGCCGATAAAGAAGAAAGCGGGGGGGGTAAAAGAGAGACCCAGTACTTC	TRBD2	once	TRBV27	TRBJ2-5
CASSAGTAQETQYF	TGTGCCAGCAGCGCCGGGACAGCCCAAGAGACCCAGTACTTC	TRBD1	.	TRBV5-8	TRBJ2-5
CASRRGDYEQYF	TGTGCCAGCAGGAGGGGGGACTACGAGCAGTACTTC	.	.	TRBV6-1	TRBJ2-7
CASSLAGGGTDTQYF	TGTGCCAGCAGCCTTGCAGGGGGCGGCACAGATACGCAGTATTTT	TRBD1	.	TRBV11-2	TRBJ2-3
CASSLGPLTLNTGELFF	TGTGCCAGCAGCTTGGGTCCTCTAACCCTGAACACCGGGGAGCTGTTTTTT	.	.	TRBV5-6	TRBJ2-2
CSVGGVATEQYF	TGCAGCGTTGGGGGGGTTGCAACCGAGCAGTACTTC	.	.	TRBV29-1	TRBJ2-7
CASSGQGEDEKLFF	TGTGCCAGCAGTGGGCAGGGGGAGGATGAAAAACTGTTTTTT	TRBD1	.	TRBV6-4	TRBJ1-4
CASSLVFGRAGVENEQFF	TGTGCCAGCAGCTTAGTTTTTGGTCGAGCGGGAGTAGAAAATGAGCAGTTCTTC	TRBD2	.	TRBV11-3	TRBJ2-1
CASSVGESGNQPQHF	TGTGCCAGCAGTGTCGGCGAGTCTGGCAATCAGCCCCAGCATTTT	.	.	TRBV2	TRBJ1-5
CASSPGTLPNHQPQHF	TGTGCCAGCAGTCCCGGGACCTTACCAAACCATCAGCCCCAGCATTTT	.	few	TRBV27	TRBJ1-5
CASSLLAGEETQYF	TGTGCCAGCAGCCTACTAGCGGGGGAAGAGACCCAGTACTTC	TRBD2	few	TRBV14	TRBJ2-5